Sequencing of this T cell receptor (beta chain) was carried out in a study of control samples from healthy donors and cancer patients. TCRdb's table, derived via immunoSEQ multiplex PCR, lists solely in-frame clones and lacks some. Seen here are 75,000 to 90,000 clones, approximately 90% observed once, and the top ten hold roughly 6.9%. CDR1 is MNHEY and CDR2 is SVGAGI in the germline V gene. The trim removed 2 bases at V and 7 bases at J, leaving 7 bases unmatched. The CDR3 covers 14 residues. The specimen sequenced was blood. The sequence was obtained from a man aged 50 to 60 in good health. V gene TRBV6-5 combines with J gene TRBJ2-7; 8 bases align to TRBD2. The CDR3 nucleotides are TGTGCCAGCAGTTACGGCGGGGGGATTGGAGAGCAGTACTTC. Translation gives CASSYGGGIGEQYF.